A selection of T cell receptor beta chains follows, all from one sample in a study of CD8+ T cells in alopecia areata. The repertoire was sequenced with immunoSEQ multiplex PCR; TCRdb's copy has only in-frame clones and lacks some. The sample yields under 350,000 clones, roughly 60% seen once. Sequenced material: CD4+ T cells sorted from blood, taken at week 24, from a patient treated with tofacitinib. These TCRs come from a human donor with alopecia areata. CDR3s include the opening cysteine and the closing phenylalanine or tryptophan. The order of the fields is V gene, J gene, CDR3 protein.

TRBV28	TRBJ2-6	CASISGVLSGANVLTF
TRBV7-6	TRBJ2-3	CASSLERGGTDTQYF
TRBV5-1	TRBJ2-5	CASSLALTGVETQYF
TRBV4-1	TRBJ2-5	CASSPLMWGRRETQYF
TRBV29-1	TRBJ1-4	CSVGQGAWEKLFF
TRBV4-3	TRBJ1-6	CASSQEGQGYNSPLHF
TRBV6-5	TRBJ2-2	CASSYTGTGGTGELFF
TRBV14	TRBJ2-5	CASSPDRGWGETQYF
TRBV30	TRBJ2-1	CAWSSRFNEQFF
TRBV2	TRBJ1-1	CASSAFSSNTEAFF
TRBV29-1	TRBJ2-3	CSVEGVVTDTPYF
TRBV29-1	TRBJ2-7	CSAVRGSYEQYF
TRBV6-4	TRBJ2-3	CASSDRGTDTQYF
TRBV29-1	TRBJ2-3	CSVVGALSGTDTQYF
TRBV7-3	TRBJ1-1	CASSLTPGLVLNTEAFF
TRBV4-2	TRBJ1-4	CASSQDLRGTNEKLFF
TRBV9	TRBJ1-1	CASSVVRAGTEAFF
TRBV20-1	TRBJ1-2	CSAPTNYGYTF
TRBV10-3	TRBJ1-2	CAISERAGAYGYTF
TRBV5-6	TRBJ2-2	CASSFRDMASGELFF
TRBV27	TRBJ2-7	CASSLRPSSGGYEQYF
TRBV19	TRBJ2-1	CASSILWGEDGQFF
TRBV29-1	TRBJ1-3	CSVEDEGNTIYF
TRBV18	TRBJ1-5	CASSPGITGRGVQPQHF
TRBV29-1	TRBJ2-6	CSVFQGAGANVLTF
TRBV10-3	TRBJ2-3	CAISGDRGTDTQYF
TRBV28	TRBJ2-3	CASRIGVTQYF
TRBV28	TRBJ1-2	CASSLVNYGHTF
TRBV4-2	TRBJ2-1	CASSQRPSSGGANPSYNEQFF
TRBV30	TRBJ1-1	CAWSKGAYTEAFF
TRBV5-1	TRBJ2-5	CASSLTDEGTQYF